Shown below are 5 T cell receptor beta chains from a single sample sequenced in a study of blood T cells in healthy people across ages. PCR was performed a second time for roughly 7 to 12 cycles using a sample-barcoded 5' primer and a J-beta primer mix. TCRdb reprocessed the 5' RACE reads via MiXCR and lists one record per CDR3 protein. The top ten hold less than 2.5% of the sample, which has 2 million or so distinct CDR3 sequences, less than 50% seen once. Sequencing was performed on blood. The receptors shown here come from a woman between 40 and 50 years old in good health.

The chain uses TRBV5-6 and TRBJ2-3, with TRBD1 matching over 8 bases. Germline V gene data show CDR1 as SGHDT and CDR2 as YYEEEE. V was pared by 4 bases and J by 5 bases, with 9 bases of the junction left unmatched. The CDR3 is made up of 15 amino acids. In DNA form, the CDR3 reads TGTGCCAGCAGCGGGGACAGGCCCCGGAGAGATACGCAGTATTTT. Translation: CASSGDRPRRDTQYF.

The CDR3 DNA follows: TGCAGTGCTAGAGAAATCAGGGGGAATGACCAAAACATTCAGTACTTC. Amino acids: CSAREIRGNDQNIQYF. The V call is TRBV20-1, the J call TRBJ2-7, with 7 bases identical to TRBD1. The last part of the DNA fits TRBJ2-4 better; the J call may be wrong. The CDR3 covers 16 residues. The germline gives CDR1 DFQATT, CDR2 SNEGSKA (reference sequence).

In nucleotides, the CDR3 is TGTGCCAGCAGCTTATCCACGGGTCGAGGGACCCAGTACTTC. Amino acid sequence: CASSLSTGRGTQYF. The chain links TRBV5-5 to TRBJ2-5; D unresolved. V was trimmed by 2 bases and J by 7 bases, leaving 15 bases between them. This CDR3 spans 14 amino acids. CDR1 SGHKS and CDR2 YYEKEE come from the germline V gene (reference sequence).

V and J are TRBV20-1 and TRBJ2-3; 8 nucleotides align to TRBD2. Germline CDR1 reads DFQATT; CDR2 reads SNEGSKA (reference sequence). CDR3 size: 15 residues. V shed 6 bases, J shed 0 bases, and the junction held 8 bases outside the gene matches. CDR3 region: CSANGRGSSTDTQYF. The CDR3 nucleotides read TGCAGTGCCAACGGGAGGGGTAGCAGCACAGATACGCAGTATTTT.

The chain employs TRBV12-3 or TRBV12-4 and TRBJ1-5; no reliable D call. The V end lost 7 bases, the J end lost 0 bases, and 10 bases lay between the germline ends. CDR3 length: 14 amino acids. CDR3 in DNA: TGTGCCAGCAAGGAACAGAATAGCAATCAGCCCCAGCATTTT. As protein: CASKEQNSNQPQHF.